This T cell receptor beta chain appears in the sequencing data of a study of regulatory T cells in long-lasting Graves disease. Regarding the study as a whole: It was in persistent disease that TRBV28, TRBJ1-2 and TRBJ2-5 were favored. Reduced TCR diversity was observed in persistent Graves' patients versus newly diagnosed patients.

The CDR3 runs 13 residues. The germline gives CDR1 MDHEN, CDR2 SYDVKM. V dropped 6 bases and J dropped 0 bases, with 9 bases sitting between them. This clonotype was counted many times. No antigen is known for it. iRepertoire HTBI primers and Arm-PCR of CDR3 regions built TCR beta libraries. Each CDR3 protein gets one entry after TCRdb re-called the multiplex PCR reads with MiXCR. The data hold hundreds of thousands of distinct CDR3 sequences, with around 20% observed a single time. The time point: persistent/refractory GD, antithyroid drugs over 5 years with positive TRAb. PBMC-extracted RNA yielded the TCR library.

The chain has TRBV28 and TRBJ2-7; D may be TRBD2 (5 bases). Sequenced here: peripheral blood mononuclear cells (PBMCs), sampled when the disease was refractory, from a patient treated with antithyroid drugs. The TCR originated in a female donor with Graves disease. The CDR3 DNA sequence: TGTGCCAGCAGCTGGACTCCCTCCTACGAGCAGTACTTC. Its translation: CASSWTPSYEQYF.